The 29 T cell receptor beta chains below come from one sample, sequenced in a study of PD-1 blockade in classical Hodgkin lymphoma. Brentuximab vedotin exposure varied among the patients, all of whom had relapsed after autologous stem cell transplantation. Clones were sequenced by immunoSEQ multiplex PCR, and TCRdb holds only the in-frame ones, with some missing. The profile shows about 11,000 clones, around 79% of them singletons. The starting material was peripheral blood mononuclear cells (PBMCs), obtained at baseline. These receptors all stem from a human donor with classical Hodgkin lymphoma.

This chain joins TRBV28 and TRBJ1-6; D remains unclear. The germline V and J ends were trimmed by 4 bases and 8 bases, with 15 bases remaining between them. The CDR3 sequence is 15 residues long. CDR1 is MDHEN and CDR2 is SYDVKM in the germline V gene. In DNA, the CDR3 is TGTGCCAGCAGTTCCCCGTCCAGTGCGCATTCACCCCTCCACTTT. Amino acid sequence: CASSSPSSAHSPLHF. The full variable domain, in which reference TRBV28 and TRBJ1-6 provide the parts outside the CDR3, is DVKVTQSSRYLVKRTGEKVFLECVQDMDHENMFWYRQDPGLGLRLIYFSYDVKMKEKGDIPEGYSVSREKKERFSLILESASTNQTSMYLCASSSPSSAHSPLHFGNGTRLTVT.

This clone was seen a few times. V gene TRBV7-2 combines with J gene TRBJ2-2; 8 positions agree with TRBD2. The V and J ends lost 1 base and 6 bases, in that order; junction bases with no gene match: 7. Germline V CDR1 and CDR2: SGHTA, FQGNSA. This CDR3 has 16 amino acids. CDR3 DNA: TGTGCCAGCAGCTTAGAGGTCGGGGGGGCCGCCGGGGAGCTGTTTTTT. Translated, it gives CASSLEVGGAAGELFF.

This rearrangement joins TRBV5-6 to TRBJ2-1; TRBD1 matches at 10 bases. CDR1 SGHDT and CDR2 YYEEEE come from the germline V gene. The CDR3 is 15 residues long. V trimming: 0 bases; J trimming: 7 bases; junction bases outside the gene matches: 4. The CDR3 sequence: CASSLGDRGRNEQFF. The CDR3 nucleotides are TGTGCCAGCAGCTTGGGGGACAGGGGAAGAAATGAGCAGTTCTTC.

The table lists this clone with a few counts. The chain links TRBV5-1 to TRBJ1-1, with no clear D. The germline V gene encodes CDR1 SGHRS and CDR2 YFSETQ. Trimming left V 0 bases short and J 1 base short, with 7 bases between. CDR3 length equals 14 residues. The CDR3 spells CASSLDGSNTEAFF. DNA for the CDR3: TGCGCCAGCAGCTTGGACGGATCGAACACTGAAGCTTTCTTT.

The chain joins TRBV5-6 to TRBJ2-2, with 10 positions matching TRBD2. Looked up from germline, CDR1 is SGHDT and CDR2 is YYEEEE. This CDR3 has 16 amino acids. Trimming took 2 bases from V and 8 from J; bases not matched to a gene: 9. The CDR3 protein is CASSFRLAGVLGELFF. The CDR3 DNA follows: TGTGCCAGCAGCTTCAGGCTAGCGGGGGTTCTTGGGGAGCTGTTTTTT.

This chain uses TRBV29-1 with TRBJ1-4, with 8 bases matching TRBD1. The CDR3 length is 16 residues. Germline-derived CDR1 and CDR2 are SQVTM and ANQGSEA. Trimming removed 4 bases from V and 0 bases from J; junction bases left unmatched: 7. The CDR3 nucleotides read TGCAGCGTTGGGGGACAGGCAGAGGCAACTAATGAAAAACTGTTTTTT. Translating it yields CSVGGQAEATNEKLFF.

J is TRBJ1-1 and V is TRBV19, with unresolved D. V lost 7 bases, J lost 6 bases, and 12 bases lay in between. Germline V CDR1 and CDR2: LNHDA, SQIVND (reference sequence). The CDR3 consists of 12 residues. The CDR3 region is CASTEVGSEAFF. CDR3 nucleotides: TGTGCCAGTACCGAGGTAGGGTCTGAAGCTTTCTTT.

V is TRBV19 and J is TRBJ1-5; 7 nucleotides align to TRBD1. Germline CDR1 and CDR2: LNHDA and SQIVND (reference sequence). This CDR3 is 13 amino acids long. V lost 6 bases to trimming and J lost 6 bases; unmatched junction nucleotides: 5. This CDR3 reads CASRGTATQPQHF. As DNA, the CDR3 is TGTGCCAGTAGGGGGACAGCCACTCAGCCCCAGCATTTT. The whole variable domain, filled in from reference TRBV19 and TRBJ1-5, reads DGGITQSPKYLFRKEGQNVTLSCEQNLNHDAMYWYRQDPGQGLRLIYYSQIVNDFQKGDIAEGYSVSREKKESFPLTVTSAQKNPTAFYLCASRGTATQPQHFGDGTRLSIL.

A few counts support this clone. The V call is TRBV6-6, the J call TRBJ1-1, with D tentatively TRBD1 (6 bases). V was cut by 6 bases and J by 6 bases, with 14 bases left in between. CDR3 length equals 13 residues. Germline V CDR1 and CDR2: MNHNY, SVGAGI (reference sequence). The CDR3 DNA reads as TGTGCCAGCAGCCCTGGGGGCATCTCTGAAGCTTTCTTT. Protein sequence: CASSPGGISEAFF.

The chain couples TRBV6-1 to TRBJ2-3; 8 nucleotides match TRBD1. Unmatched junction bases numbered 2, after V lost 5 bases and J lost 7 bases. Per the germline V gene, CDR1 is MNHNS and CDR2 is SASEGT. The CDR3 spans 12 residues. This chain's CDR3 is CASSTGGNTQYF. The CDR3 nucleotides are TGTGCCAGCAGTACAGGGGGGAATACGCAGTATTTT.

The CDR3 spells CASSSQSPDTQYF. The CDR3 DNA reads as TGTGCCAGCAGCTCTCAAAGCCCGGATACGCAGTATTTT. This chain connects TRBV11-3 to TRBJ2-3; no clear D gene. V gave up 4 bases and J gave up 6 bases, with 11 bases separating them. This CDR3 contains 13 residues. The germline CDR1 and CDR2 sequences are SGHNT and YENEEA.

This clone appeared once. CDR3 protein: CASRTGFSTDTQYF. The CDR3 nucleotides are TGTGCCAGCAGGACAGGGTTTAGCACAGATACGCAGTATTTT. The chain couples TRBV6-5 to TRBJ2-3; 7 bases are shared with TRBD1. CDR1 MNHEY and CDR2 SVGAGI come from the germline V gene. V lost 6 bases to trimming and J lost 0 bases; unmatched junction nucleotides: 3. This CDR3 has 14 residues.

The rearrangement links TRBV7-9 to TRBJ2-3; no firm D call. The CDR3 extends over 13 amino acids. Germline CDR1 is SEHNR and CDR2 is FQNEAQ (reference sequence). V was trimmed by 0 bases and J by 3 bases, leaving 4 bases between them. CDR3 loop: CASSLAVTDTQYF. CDR3 nucleotide sequence: TGTGCCAGCAGCTTAGCGGTTACAGATACGCAGTATTTT.

The genes are TRBV2 and TRBJ1-6; D may be TRBD1 (5 bases). V lost 6 bases and J 7 bases, leaving 19 bases between the germline ends. CDR3 size: 16 residues. The germline V gene has CDR1 SNHLY and CDR2 FYNNEI. The CDR3 sequence is CASSPRVGGGNSPLHF. CDR3 bases: TGTGCCAGCAGCCCGAGGGTTGGGGGGGGGAATTCACCCCTCCACTTT.

This chain uses TRBV6-8 with TRBJ1-2, with D unresolved. The V and J ends lost 0 bases and 8 bases respectively, with 13 bases between them. CDR1 and CDR2 (germline): MNHGY, SAAAGT. This CDR3 region has 14 residues. Written as DNA, the CDR3 is TGTGCCAGCAGTTACTCGGGTTGGGATGGGGGCTACACCTTC. It is translated as CASSYSGWDGGYTF.

The rearrangement uses TRBV5-4 and TRBJ2-6; D gene uncertain. The CDR3 has 17 residues. Germline V gene sequence: CDR1 SGHNT, CDR2 YYREEE (reference sequence). V lost 4 bases and J lost 0, with 14 bases in between. CDR3 protein: CASSQDAHNSGANVLTF. The CDR3, as DNA: TGTGCCAGCAGCCAAGATGCGCATAACTCTGGGGCCAACGTCCTGACTTTC.

The chain recombines TRBV15 with TRBJ1-1, with D unclear. This CDR3 has 15 amino acids. Germline V lookup: CDR1 LNHNV, CDR2 YYDKDF (reference sequence). V gave up 0 bases and J gave up 4 bases, with 12 bases separating them. The CDR3 spells CATSRDGRRATEAFF. The CDR3, as DNA: TGTGCCACCAGCAGAGATGGGAGGAGGGCCACTGAAGCTTTCTTT.

V is TRBV27 and J is TRBJ2-1, with 7 bases aligning to TRBD1. Per the germline V gene, CDR1 is MNHEY and CDR2 is SMNVEV (reference sequence). The CDR3 extends over 17 amino acids. V trimming: 5 bases; J trimming: 3 bases; junction bases outside the gene matches: 13. The chain's CDR3 is CASSPTRGRLNYNEQFF. CDR3 coding DNA: TGTGCCAGCAGTCCCACGAGGGGGCGCTTAAACTACAATGAGCAGTTCTTC.

The CDR3 DNA follows: TGCAGCGCAATCCTAGGACAGGGGCGCGTTAGGAACTATAATTCACCCCTCCACTTT. Encoded protein: CSAILGQGRVRNYNSPLHF. The rearrangement uses TRBV29-1 and TRBJ1-6; TRBD1 matches 9 bases. The CDR3 totals 19 residues. Trimming removed 7 bases from V and 3 bases from J; junction bases left unmatched: 19. In germline, CDR1 is SQVTM, CDR2 ANQGSEA.

This clone rates as medium-sized. The V and J genes are TRBV7-9 and TRBJ1-5; TRBD1 aligns across 7 bases. The CDR3 contains 15 residues. With V trimmed by 3 bases and J by 3 bases, 5 bases remained unmatched. Germline V lookup: CDR1 SEHNR, CDR2 FQNEAQ (reference sequence). Here the CDR3 DNA reads TGTGCCAGCAGCTTGACAGGGATGGACAATCAGCCCCAGCATTTT. This encodes CASSLTGMDNQPQHF. Looking up the rest from reference TRBV7-9 and TRBJ1-5 gives the full variable domain: DTGVSQNPRHKITKRGQNVTFRCDPISEHNRLYWYRQTLGQGPEFLTYFQNEAQLEKSRLLSDRFSAERPKGSFSTLEIQRTEQGDSAMYLCASSLTGMDNQPQHFGDGTRLSIL.

This clone is labeled medium-sized. The rearrangement joins TRBV5-4 to TRBJ1-5, with D perhaps TRBD1 (6 bases). Germline V gene lookup returns CDR1 SGHNT and CDR2 YYREEE (reference sequence). Trimming pared 1 base from V and 3 bases from J, leaving 11 bases between. The CDR3 contains 15 residues. The CDR3 region has the DNA TGTGCCAGCAGCTTGACAGGGATGGACAATCAGCCCCAGCATTTT. The encoded protein is CASSLTGMDNQPQHF. Using reference TRBV5-4 and TRBJ1-5 for the parts outside the CDR3, the full variable domain is ETGVTQSPTHLIKTRGQQVTLRCSSQSGHNTVSWYQQALGQGPQFIFQYYREEENGRGNFPPRFSGLQFPNYSSELNVNALELDDSALYLCASSLTGMDNQPQHFGDGTRLSIL.

The CDR3 DNA sequence: TGCGCCAGCAGCCTCGACAGGCCAGACACTGAAGCTTTCTTT. This translates into CASSLDRPDTEAFF. The gene calls are TRBV5-1 and TRBJ1-1; D is perhaps TRBD1 (6 bases). Trimming left V 4 bases short and J 3 bases short, with 13 bases between. CDR3 length equals 14 residues. Germline-derived CDR1 and CDR2 are SGHRS and YFSETQ.

This clone was seen only once. The chain is built from TRBV15 and TRBJ2-1; the match to TRBD2 covers 12 bases. This CDR3 spans 16 amino acids. CDR1 is LNHNV and CDR2 is YYDKDF in the germline V gene (reference sequence). Losses at the gene ends were 1 base for V and 7 bases for J; bases not matched to a gene: 5. This chain's CDR3 is CATSRGGLAGGNEQFF. The CDR3 nucleotides read TGTGCCACCAGCAGAGGAGGGCTAGCGGGGGGGAATGAGCAGTTCTTC.

The J gene is TRBJ1-1, the V gene TRBV2; unclear D gene. CDR1 SNHLY and CDR2 FYNNEI come from the germline V gene. V was clipped by 6 bases and J by 0 bases, with 8 bases between them. This CDR3 is 13 amino acids long. For the CDR3, the DNA is TGTGCCAGCAGCATACAGCTGAACACTGAAGCTTTCTTT. Protein: CASSIQLNTEAFF.

The chain employs TRBV5-4 and TRBJ2-1; 8 bases are shared with TRBD2. Germline trimming cut 4 bases from V and 0 bases from J; bases unmatched to any gene: 6. This CDR3 has 16 amino acids. Germline lookup yields CDR1 SGHNT and CDR2 YYREEE (reference sequence). The CDR3 sequence is CASSRGGGTSYNEQFF. The DNA for the CDR3 is TGTGCCAGCAGCCGGGGGGGCGGTACCTCCTACAATGAGCAGTTCTTC.

This chain connects TRBV27 to TRBJ2-7; unclear D gene. V lost 5 bases to trimming and J lost 0 bases, with 14 bases between them. The CDR3 extends over 15 amino acids. Germline assignment: CDR1 MNHEY and CDR2 SMNVEV (reference sequence). Here the CDR3 reads CASSVFNPGSYEQYV. CDR3 DNA sequence: TGTGCCAGCAGTGTTTTTAACCCGGGCTCCTACGAGCAGTACGTC.

As regards this clone: This CDR3 is also generated by other DNA sequences in the sample. The chain recombines TRBV7-9 with TRBJ1-3, with TRBD1 identical over 11 bases. In germline, CDR1 is SEHNR, CDR2 FQNEAQ (reference sequence). J gave up 4 bases and V 9 bases, and 11 bases lay outside the gene matches. CDR3 length: 16 amino acids. The CDR3 bases are TGTGCCAGTAGCCCCTACGGACAGGGGGCAGGAAACACCATATATTTT. Residues: CASSPYGQGAGNTIYF.

The chain is built from TRBV6-6 and TRBJ1-6; 7 bases are shared with TRBD1. The germline gives CDR1 MNHNY, CDR2 SVGAGI (reference sequence). V lost 6 bases and J lost 7; bases outside the gene matches: 6. The CDR3 consists of 14 residues. In DNA form, the CDR3 reads TGTGCCAGCAGGACCGGGACAGAAAATTCACCCCTCCACTTT. This gives the protein CASRTGTENSPLHF.

In nucleotides, the CDR3 is TGTGCCAGCAGTTACCCGGGCCTGATCGGTGGCACTGAAGCTTTCTTT. It specifies CASSYPGLIGGTEAFF. The chain couples TRBV6-5 to TRBJ1-1, with no clear D. In germline, CDR1 is MNHEY, CDR2 SVGAGI. V lost 2 bases and J 4 bases, leaving 17 bases between the germline ends. CDR3 length equals 16 residues.